The rows below give T cell receptor beta chains drawn from one sample of a study of T cell repertoires in cytomegalovirus infection. TCRdb independently ran MiXCR on the reads; one entry per CDR3 protein. The sample yields 400,000 to 600,000 distinct CDR3 sequences, approximately 46% seen once. Their recognized antigens are unknown. The specimen was cultured PBMCs, collected from culture after CMV antigen stimulation. Receptors originate from a human donor in good health (CMV status not recorded). Some clones in this sample may be carry-over from other donors' samples. The CDR3 runs from the conserved cysteine through the conserved F or W. A D gene is named only where the DNA matches it firmly. Clone size is given for some rows only: seen once, a few or many times, or a class if the clone is expanded.

D gene	CDR3 length	V gene	clone size	J gene	CDR3 DNA	CDR3 protein
TRBD1	14	TRBV20-1	-	TRBJ1-4	TGCAGTGCTAGAGAAGGGGGCTGGAGTGAAAAACTGTTTTTT	CSAREGGWSEKLFF
TRBD2	20	TRBV7-8	few	TRBJ2-1	TGTGCCAGCAGCTTAGCGCTGGGTAGCGGGGGCACCGCCTCCTACAATGAGCAGTTCTTC	CASSLALGSGGTASYNEQFF
-	12	TRBV27	-	TRBJ2-3	TGTGCCAGCAGTTCTACCCCAGATACGCAGTATTTT	CASSSTPDTQYF
-	14	TRBV3-1	-	TRBJ1-1	TGTGCCAGCAGCCAAGGCGGCTTCAACACTGAAGCTTTCTTT	CASSQGGFNTEAFF
-	13	TRBV7-6	few	TRBJ2-7	TGTGCCAGCAGCAAAGACAGGCAGGGAGAGCAGTACTTC	CASSKDRQGEQYF
-	14	TRBV11-2	-	TRBJ2-2	TGTGCCAGCAGCGTGACAAGCGGAGCCGGGGAGCTGTTTTTT	CASSVTSGAGELFF
-	13	TRBV7-2	-	TRBJ2-1	TGTGCCAGCAGCCAGGGCCCCTGGGGTGGCTTGATCTTC	CASSQGPWGGLIF
-	14	TRBV10-2	-	TRBJ2-3	TGCGCCAGCAGTGAGGCAGGGAGGACAGATACGCAGTATTTT	CASSEAGRTDTQYF
-	13	TRBV19	-	TRBJ2-5	TGTGCCAGTAGCCAGGGTGAGGCGGAGACCCAGTACTTC	CASSQGEAETQYF
TRBD2	16	TRBV19	-	TRBJ2-2	TGTGCCAGCCTAAGCATCGGGAGGTCTCCAGCCGGGGAGCTGTTTTTT	CASLSIGRSPAGELFF
-	13	TRBV6-1	-	TRBJ2-7	TGTGCCAGCAGTGTTCTACTCTCCTACGAGCAGTACTTC	CASSVLLSYEQYF
-	15	TRBV15	-	TRBJ1-2	TGTGCCACCAGCAGAGACAGGGCCGTTGGGGGTGGCTACACCTTC	CATSRDRAVGGGYTF
-	14	TRBV19	-	TRBJ2-1	TGTGCCACGTCTAAGGGCCCCTCCTACAATGAGCAGTTCTTC	CATSKGPSYNEQFF
-	14	TRBV11-2	-	TRBJ2-7	TGTGCCAGCAGCTTAGCTCAAGCTGACTACGAGCAGTACTTC	CASSLAQADYEQYF
-	14	TRBV7-2	-	TRBJ1-4	TGTGCCAGCAGCTTATCCGGGCTGAATGAAAAACTGTTTTTT	CASSLSGLNEKLFF
TRBD2	15	TRBV9	-	TRBJ2-7	TGTGCCAGCAGCAGAGCCCCTGCGGGAGCTGACGAGCAGTACTTC	CASSRAPAGADEQYF
-	14	TRBV6-8	-	TRBJ2-1	TGTGCCAGCAGTGACCGGGGGAGAATCGATGAGCAGTTCTTC	CASSDRGRIDEQFF
-	16	TRBV25-1	-	TRBJ2-3	TGTGCCAGCAGTGAAAATTGGGCCAGGGGAACCGATACGCAGTATTTT	CASSENWARGTDTQYF
TRBD2	16	TRBV7-6	-	TRBJ2-3	TGTGCCAGCAGCTTAGGTCGACTAGCGGCCACAGATACGCAGTATTTT	CASSLGRLAATDTQYF
TRBD2	15	TRBV6-2/TRBV6-3	once	TRBJ2-7	TGTGCCAGCAACCCCCTAGCGGGAGTGACCTACGAGCAGTACTTC	CASNPLAGVTYEQYF
TRBD1	14	TRBV7-9	few	TRBJ2-7	TGTGCCAGCAGCTTGACAGGGGCGACCTACGAGCAGTACTTC	CASSLTGATYEQYF
-	16	TRBV7-2	few	TRBJ1-5	TGTGCCAGCAGCCCAAGCACCCTCCCGGGGAATCAGCCCCAGCATTTT	CASSPSTLPGNQPQHF
-	12	TRBV12-3/TRBV12-4	many	TRBJ1-1	TGTGCCAGCAGCTCGGCCAACACTGAAGCTTTCTTT	CASSSANTEAFF
TRBD2	16	TRBV7-9	few	TRBJ2-7	TGTGCCAGCAGCGCAAAGGGACTAGCGGGGCCCTACGAGCAGTACTTC	CASSAKGLAGPYEQYF
-	14	TRBV7-2	many	TRBJ2-1	TGTGCCAGCAGCTTACCAGGGTCCCACAATGAGCAGTTCTTC	CASSLPGSHNEQFF
-	12	TRBV12-3/TRBV12-4	-	TRBJ1-1	TGTGCCAGCAGGGGGGGATCCACTGAAGCTTTCTTT	CASRGGSTEAFF
TRBD2	16	TRBV7-2	-	TRBJ2-7	TGTGCCAGCAGCTTCCGACTAGCGGGAGGGCCGGTCGAGCAGTACTTC	CASSFRLAGGPVEQYF
-	16	TRBV11-3	-	TRBJ2-1	TGTGCCAGCAGCTTAGTTGTGGGGGGCTCCTACAATGAGCAGTTCTTC	CASSLVVGGSYNEQFF
-	14	TRBV7-2	few	TRBJ2-2	TGTGCCAGCAGCTCGGCAGGGACCACCGGGGAGCTGTTTTTT	CASSSAGTTGELFF
TRBD1	15	TRBV2	-	TRBJ1-1	TGTGCCAGCAGGTCCCGGGACAGGGGAGGCACTGAAGCTTTCTTT	CASRSRDRGGTEAFF
-	15	TRBV20-1	-	TRBJ1-6	TGCAGTGCCGAAGCCCCGGGGATCTTGGATTCACCCCTCCACTTT	CSAEAPGILDSPLHF
-	11	TRBV27	once	TRBJ2-5	TGTGCCAGCAGCGACGGGGGGACCCAGTACTTC	CASSDGGTQYF
TRBD1	14	TRBV6-1	-	TRBJ2-1	TGTGCCAGCAGTAACCGGGACAGATACAATGAGCAGTTCTTC	CASSNRDRYNEQFF
-	14	TRBV11-2	-	TRBJ2-5	TGTGCCAGCAGCCTGGGGTCTACGCAAGAGACCCAGTACTTC	CASSLGSTQETQYF
TRBD1	17	TRBV7-8	few	TRBJ2-2	TGTGCCAGCAGCTTAGGGGCCCGGGACAGTGGAACCGGGGAGCTGTTTTTT	CASSLGARDSGTGELFF
-	14	TRBV7-9	-	TRBJ2-7	TGTGCCAGCAGCTTAGCCACGTTTACCTACGAGCAGTACTTC	CASSLATFTYEQYF
-	15	TRBV10-3	-	TRBJ2-3	TGTGCCATCAGTGTTGCCTCCCCGGAGGTAGATACGCAGTATTTT	CAISVASPEVDTQYF
-	15	TRBV19	few	TRBJ1-5	TGTGCCAGTAGCCCAACCGGACAGCCCAATCAGCCCCAGCATTTT	CASSPTGQPNQPQHF
-	15	TRBV12-3/TRBV12-4	few	TRBJ1-3	TGTGCCAGCAGTTTGAGGAGTGATGGTCGGAACACCATATATTTT	CASSLRSDGRNTIYF
-	14	TRBV2	-	TRBJ2-3	TGTGCCAGCAGTCGCCCAGCGGGCACAGATACGCAGTATTTT	CASSRPAGTDTQYF
TRBD1	15	TRBV28	-	TRBJ2-1	TGTGCCAGCAGCTCTTACAGGGGCACCTACAATGAGCAGTTCTTC	CASSSYRGTYNEQFF
-	15	TRBV6-6	few	TRBJ2-7	TGTGCCAGCAGCCTCCGGGACCCGGGGTTGATCGAGCAGTACTTC	CASSLRDPGLIEQYF
-	14	TRBV4-3	-	TRBJ1-1	TGCGCCAGCAGCCAAGATCCATTAAGCACTGAAGCTTTCTTT	CASSQDPLSTEAFF
-	15	TRBV28	-	TRBJ1-1	TGTGCCAGCAGTTTAAGGGCAGACATGAACACTGAAGCTTTCTTT	CASSLRADMNTEAFF
TRBD1	13	TRBV7-8	-	TRBJ2-1	TGTGCCAGCAGCCAAACCGACAGGGATGGGCAGTTCTTC	CASSQTDRDGQFF
TRBD1	16	TRBV7-2	few	TRBJ2-3	TGTGCCAGCAGCTTTACGCCGGGACAGGCGGCAGATACGCAGTATTTT	CASSFTPGQAADTQYF
-	14	TRBV30	-	TRBJ1-6	TGTGCCTGGAGTGTAGGGGCCACGAGTTCACCCCTCCACTTT	CAWSVGATSSPLHF
-	15	TRBV4-3	-	TRBJ1-1	TGCGCCAGCAGCCAACTCGTAGGGCAGAACACTGAAGCTTTCTTT	CASSQLVGQNTEAFF